This TCR beta chain was captured by sequencing in a study of blood T cell repertoires in COVID-19. The germline V gene has CDR1 SNHLY and CDR2 FYNNEI. The CDR3 loop spans 12 amino acids. V was cut by 2 bases and J by 12 bases, with 13 bases left in between. This table comes from immunoSEQ multiplex PCR, and its TCRdb copy is limited to in-frame clones, with some not included. The sample carries under 95,000 clones, approximately 82% recorded once. The sample taken for sequencing was peripheral blood. This sequence originates from a woman aged 70 to 79 with acute or convalescent COVID-19. V is TRBV2 and J is TRBJ1-1; D perhaps matches TRBD1 (5 bases). DNA of the CDR3: TGTGCCAGCAGTGAATACGAGGGGAGGCCTTTCTTT. The encoded protein is CASSEYEGRPFF.